This is a list of T cell receptor beta chains from one sample in a study of cytomegalovirus exposure and HLA in healthy donors. Sequencing was performed with immunoSEQ multiplex PCR; in TCRdb, only in-frame clones are kept and a portion is missing. The sample yields 150,000 or so clones, approximately 74% seen once. The material sequenced was PBMCs. These receptors were collected from a male donor in good health and CMV-seronegative. Both conserved end residues are part of each CDR3. Fields, in order: V gene, D gene, J gene, CDR3 protein, CDR3 DNA. The D gene is left open where the match is weak.

V gene: TRBV19; D gene: NA; J gene: TRBJ2-7; CDR3 protein: CASSHQGGLEQYF; CDR3 DNA: TGTGCCAGTAGTCACCAGGGAGGCCTCGAGCAGTACTTC
V gene: TRBV11-3; D gene: NA; J gene: TRBJ2-7; CDR3 protein: CASSLETPRVSYEQYF; CDR3 DNA: TGTGCCAGCAGCTTAGAAACCCCCAGGGTCTCCTACGAGCAGTACTTC
V gene: TRBV9; D gene: NA; J gene: TRBJ2-2; CDR3 protein: CASSVKNTGELFF; CDR3 DNA: TGTGCCAGCAGCGTTAAGAACACCGGGGAGCTGTTTTTT
V gene: TRBV19; D gene: NA; J gene: TRBJ1-6; CDR3 protein: CASSNSGTRYFSLHF; CDR3 DNA: TGTGCCAGTAGTAACTCCGGGACAAGGTACTTTTCCCTCCACTTT
V gene: TRBV6-1; D gene: NA; J gene: TRBJ1-3; CDR3 protein: CASSEVAGRSGNTIYF; CDR3 DNA: TGTGCCAGCAGTGAAGTGGCAGGTCGCTCTGGAAACACCATATATTTT
V gene: TRBV7-8; D gene: TRBD2; J gene: TRBJ2-3; CDR3 protein: CASSLTLMTSLGTDTQYF; CDR3 DNA: TGTGCCAGCAGCTTAACATTGATGACTAGCCTAGGCACAGATACGCAGTATTTT
V gene: TRBV14; D gene: NA; J gene: TRBJ1-6; CDR3 protein: CASSQRGSHSPLHF; CDR3 DNA: TGTGCCAGCAGCCAACGAGGCAGTCATTCACCCCTCCACTTT
V gene: TRBV9; D gene: NA; J gene: TRBJ2-3; CDR3 protein: CASSVGTADTQYF; CDR3 DNA: TGTGCCAGCAGCGTAGGTACGGCAGATACGCAGTATTTT
V gene: TRBV7-9; D gene: NA; J gene: TRBJ1-3; CDR3 protein: CASSLRAGLGRNTIYF; CDR3 DNA: TGTGCCAGCAGCTTAAGGGCGGGACTAGGGAGAAACACCATATATTTT
V gene: TRBV7-8; D gene: NA; J gene: TRBJ2-1; CDR3 protein: CASSRGPNAFF; CDR3 DNA: TGTGCCAGCAGCAGGGGCCCCAACGCGTTCTTC
V gene: TRBV7-2; D gene: NA; J gene: TRBJ2-2; CDR3 protein: CASSLAVYTGELFF; CDR3 DNA: TGTGCCAGCAGCTTAGCCGTTTACACCGGGGAGCTGTTTTTT
V gene: TRBV19; D gene: TRBD1; J gene: TRBJ1-4; CDR3 protein: CATMGQGRGNEKLFF; CDR3 DNA: TGTGCCACCATGGGACAGGGCCGGGGTAATGAAAAACTGTTTTTT
V gene: TRBV7-8; D gene: NA; J gene: TRBJ1-2; CDR3 protein: CASSSLASGTNYGYTF; CDR3 DNA: TGTGCCAGCAGCTCTCTCGCGTCCGGGACAAACTATGGCTACACCTTC
V gene: TRBV19; D gene: TRBD2; J gene: TRBJ2-1; CDR3 protein: CASSIPSGGYNEQFF; CDR3 DNA: TGTGCCAGTAGTATTCCTAGCGGGGGGTACAATGAGCAGTTCTTC
V gene: TRBV18; D gene: NA; J gene: TRBJ1-1; CDR3 protein: CASLGLKGRGPEAFF; CDR3 DNA: TGTGCCAGCTTAGGACTAAAGGGGAGAGGTCCTGAAGCTTTCTTT
V gene: TRBV2; D gene: TRBD1; J gene: TRBJ2-7; CDR3 protein: CASNDLLTTGIPTYEQYF; CDR3 DNA: TGTGCCAGCAATGACCTCCTAACGACAGGGATCCCAACCTACGAGCAGTACTTC